The 6 T cell receptor beta chains presented below share a single source sample, sequenced in a study of T-cell memory formation after mild COVID-19. Each CDR3 protein gets one entry after TCRdb re-called the 5' RACE reads with MiXCR. The table records roughly 58,000 distinct CDR3 sequences, 8% to 9.5% of them present only once. Sequenced sample: PBMCs or a T cell subset sorted from them (not recorded which). Every receptor here comes from a young man who had mild COVID-19 (a few samples of this study predate the infection). Cell type and time point are not known.

In this sample, this clonotype turned up many times. The J gene is TRBJ2-3, the V gene TRBV7-2, with D unresolved. V shed 3 bases and J shed 6 bases, with 10 bases lying between them. This CDR3 is 13 amino acids long. CDR1 is SGHTA, CDR2 FQGNSA, per germline. CDR3 in DNA: TGTGCCAGCAGCTTCCCGCCTACCGATACGCAGTATTTT. As protein: CASSFPPTDTQYF.

This clonotype appeared a few times. This chain uses TRBV7-2 with TRBJ2-5; TRBD2 aligns across 11 bases. This CDR3 is 18 amino acids long. J was trimmed by 1 base and V by 5 bases; bases with no gene match: 12. Germline lookup yields CDR1 SGHTA and CDR2 FQGNSA. The CDR3 spells CASSPMGISGGGQETQYF. In DNA, the CDR3 is TGTGCCAGCAGCCCCATGGGGATTAGCGGGGGGGGCCAAGAGACCCAGTACTTC.

V and J are TRBV7-2 and TRBJ1-2; 8 bases are shared with TRBD1. The CDR3 runs to 15 residues. Per germline, CDR1 SGHTA and CDR2 FQGNSA. Trimming removed 3 bases from V and 4 bases from J; junction bases left unmatched: 7. The CDR3 nucleotides read TGTGCCAGCAGCTTCATGACAGGGGAGACCTATGGCTACACCTTC. This codes for CASSFMTGETYGYTF.

The V gene is TRBV6-5, the J gene TRBJ1-6; D not resolved. Germline V gene sequence: CDR1 MNHEY, CDR2 SVGAGI. V lost 0 bases and J lost 8, with 11 bases in between. The CDR3 is made up of 15 amino acids. The CDR3 here is CASSYSVLPDSPLHF. The CDR3, as DNA: TGTGCCAGCAGTTACTCAGTCCTGCCCGATTCACCCCTCCACTTT.

This clonotype was counted ten times or more. This chain joins TRBV7-9 and TRBJ2-2; possible D gene TRBD1, 6 bases. This CDR3 spans 16 amino acids. Trimming pared 5 bases from V and 3 bases from J, leaving 16 bases between. Germline V gene lookup returns CDR1 SEHNR and CDR2 FQNEAQ (reference sequence). The CDR3 DNA sequence: TGTGCCAGCAGCCCCCAGGGGCTAGTAGACACCGGGGAGCTGTTTTTT. Protein sequence: CASSPQGLVDTGELFF.

This clonotype was seen a single time. V usage is TRBV9 and J usage is TRBJ2-7; 15 nucleotides align to TRBD2. This CDR3 spans 18 amino acids. The ends lost 6 bases at V and 2 bases at J; junction bases unmatched: 12. Germline loops: CDR1 SGDLS, CDR2 YYNGEE. The CDR3 loop reads CASTRTSGGARGPYEQYV. In DNA, the CDR3 is TGTGCCAGCACCCGGACTAGCGGGGGGGCTCGAGGCCCCTACGAGCAGTACGTC.